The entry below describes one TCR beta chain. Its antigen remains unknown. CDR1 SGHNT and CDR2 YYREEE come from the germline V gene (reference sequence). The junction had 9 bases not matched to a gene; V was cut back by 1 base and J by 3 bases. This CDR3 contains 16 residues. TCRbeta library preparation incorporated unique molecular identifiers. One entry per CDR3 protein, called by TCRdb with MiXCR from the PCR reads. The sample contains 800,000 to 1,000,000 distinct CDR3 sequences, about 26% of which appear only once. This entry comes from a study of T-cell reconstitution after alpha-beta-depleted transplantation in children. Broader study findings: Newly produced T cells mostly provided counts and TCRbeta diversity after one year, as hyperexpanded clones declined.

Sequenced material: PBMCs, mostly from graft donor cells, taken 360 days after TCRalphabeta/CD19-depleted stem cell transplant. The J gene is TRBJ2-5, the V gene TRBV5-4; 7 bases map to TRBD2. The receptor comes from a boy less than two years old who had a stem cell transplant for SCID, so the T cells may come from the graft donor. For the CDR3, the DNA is TGTGCCAGCAGCTTGTGGGGAGCGGGGCGTAAAGAGACCCAGTACTTC. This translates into CASSLWGAGRKETQYF.